What follows are 21 T cell receptor beta chains derived from one specimen sequenced in a study of T cell repertoires in cytomegalovirus infection. The antigens these receptors bind are not known. TCRdb used MiXCR to reprocess the reads, holding one entry per CDR3 protein. The data contain hundreds of thousands of distinct CDR3 sequences, approximately 46% of them seen just once; the ten biggest clones take up just under 45%. The material sequenced was cultured PBMCs, taken from culture after CMV antigen stimulation. All receptors derive from a human donor in good health (CMV status not recorded). Some clones in this sample may be carry-over from other donors' samples.

This clonotype was found a few times. The V gene is TRBV27, the J gene TRBJ2-2, with D possibly being TRBD2 (5 bases). The ends were cut back, 1 base at V and 4 bases at J, with 19 bases in the middle. CDR1 MNHEY and CDR2 SMNVEV come from the germline V gene (reference sequence). This CDR3 spans 18 amino acids. The DNA of the CDR3 is TGTGCCAGCAGTTTATTCGGGGTAGATACTGAGGGCACCGGGGAGCTGTTTTTT. Residues: CASSLFGVDTEGTGELFF.

This clonotype was seen only a few times. The chain couples TRBV19 to TRBJ2-3; TRBD2 matches at 7 bases. Germline V CDR1 and CDR2: LNHDA, SQIVND (reference sequence). V was clipped by 4 bases and J by 2 bases; unmatched bases: 9. The CDR3 loop spans 16 amino acids. DNA for the CDR3: TGTGCCAGTAGTAGCGGGAGTGTTCGAAACACAGATACGCAGTATTTT. Protein: CASSSGSVRNTDTQYF. The complete variable domain, with remaining parts taken from reference TRBV19 and TRBJ2-3, reads DGGITQSPKYLFRKEGQNVTLSCEQNLNHDAMYWYRQDPGQGLRLIYYSQIVNDFQKGDIAEGYSVSREKKESFPLTVTSAQKNPTAFYLCASSSGSVRNTDTQYFGPGTRLTVL.

The rearrangement links TRBV7-8 to TRBJ1-5; 8 bases are a match to TRBD1. The CDR3 spans 16 residues. The trim removed 6 bases at V and 1 base at J, leaving 8 bases unmatched. Germline lookup yields CDR1 SGHVS and CDR2 FQNEAQ. CDR3 residues: CASREGRGRSNQPQHF. The CDR3 DNA follows: TGTGCCAGCAGGGAGGGCAGGGGGCGAAGCAATCAGCCCCAGCATTTT.

The genes are TRBV20-1 and TRBJ1-2, with no clear D. Germline loops: CDR1 DFQATT, CDR2 SNEGSKA (reference sequence). The CDR3 consists of 13 residues. The V and J ends lost 4 bases and 4 bases respectively, with 13 bases between them. For the CDR3, the DNA is TGCAGTGCTACAGTAGGTACGGCCTATGGCTACACCTTC. Residues: CSATVGTAYGYTF.

This chain connects TRBV7-6 to TRBJ2-1; D not resolved. Germline CDR1 reads SGHVS; CDR2 reads FNYEAQ. This CDR3 is built from 11 residues. Trimming removed 5 bases at V and 10 bases at J, with 9 bases between. The CDR3 here is CASSAWREQFF. DNA of the CDR3: TGTGCCAGCAGCGCGTGGCGGGAGCAGTTCTTC.

Remarks on this clonotype: One end of the junction fails to match germline, which may point to a read error. V gene TRBV7-8 combines with J gene TRBJ1-5; possible D gene TRBD1, 5 bases. This CDR3 contains 19 residues. Germline-derived CDR1 and CDR2 are SGHVS and FQNEAQ. The CDR3 loop is CASSHSRGERWSGNRPQHF. In DNA form, the CDR3 reads TGTGCCAGCAGCCACTCGCGGGGGGAGCGGTGGTCGGGAAATCGGCCCCAGCATTTT. Combining the CDR3 with reference TRBV7-8 and TRBJ1-5 gives the whole variable domain GAGVSQSPRYKVAKRGQDVALRCDPISGHVSLFWYQQALGQGPEFLTYFQNEAQLDKSGLPSDRFFAERPEGSVSTLKIQRTQQEDSAVYLCASSHSRGERWSGNRPQHFGDGTRLSIL.

The chain employs TRBV6-1 and TRBJ2-7, with TRBD2 as a possible D gene (6 bases). Germline values: CDR1 MNHNS, CDR2 SASEGT. Deletions cut 10 bases from V and 0 bases from J, with 10 bases between. The CDR3 contains 12 residues. In nucleotides, the CDR3 is TGTGCCACCGGAGGGCACTCCTACGAGCAGTACTTC. Translation: CATGGHSYEQYF.

V and J are TRBV10-1 and TRBJ1-5, with no clear D. Trimming took 10 bases from V and 2 from J, leaving 12 bases between them. The CDR3 runs to 13 residues. Germline V gene data show CDR1 as WNHNN and CDR2 as SYGVQD (reference sequence). The CDR3 nucleotides are TGCGCCAAGAGAGGGAGTCGCAATCAGCCCCAGCATTTT. Amino acid sequence: CAKRGSRNQPQHF.

The CDR3 nucleotides read TGTGCCAGCACCATAGGAGGGGGCGTGCAGTATTTT. It is translated as CASTIGGGVQYF. The gene calls are TRBV12-3 or TRBV12-4 and TRBJ2-3; weak D call: TRBD1 (7 bases). The CDR3 is made up of 12 amino acids. Trimming removed 7 bases at V and 11 bases at J, with 16 bases between.

The J gene is TRBJ1-5, the V gene TRBV7-9; D is unclear. CDR1 and CDR2 from the germline V gene are SEHNR and FQNEAQ (reference sequence). CDR3 length equals 12 residues. Trimming stripped 6 bases from V and 7 bases from J, with 10 bases between. CDR3 protein: CASSHRGQPQHF. The CDR3 region has the DNA TGTGCCAGCAGTCATCGAGGCCAGCCCCAGCATTTT.

This clonotype was seen ten or more times. V is TRBV7-2 and J is TRBJ1-5; 9 bases map to TRBD1. V lost 0 bases and J lost 9; bases outside the gene matches: 6. From germline, CDR1 is SGHTA and CDR2 FQGNSA. This CDR3 has 15 amino acids. The CDR3 here is CASSLAGGQGRPQHF. The CDR3 nucleotides read TGTGCCAGCAGCTTAGCGGGGGGACAGGGTAGGCCCCAGCATTTT.

The chain has TRBV10-3 and TRBJ2-1, with 10 bases lining up with TRBD1. Per the germline V gene, CDR1 is ENHRY and CDR2 is SYGVKD. The CDR3 loop spans 12 amino acids. V was clipped by 6 bases and J by 9 bases; unmatched bases: 2. CDR3: CAIRRTGGEQFF. CDR3 in DNA: TGTGCCATCAGGCGGACAGGGGGTGAGCAGTTCTTC.

This chain uses TRBV4-1 with TRBJ2-2; D might be TRBD1 or TRBD2, each matching 5 bases. The CDR3 is 14 amino acids. Per the germline V gene, CDR1 is MGHRA and CDR2 is YSYEKL. The germline V and J ends were trimmed by 1 base and 6 bases, with 9 bases remaining between them. This chain's CDR3 is CASSQAWGPGELFF. CDR3 sequence (DNA): TGCGCCAGCAGCCAAGCATGGGGACCCGGGGAGCTGTTTTTT.

The chain links TRBV7-2 to TRBJ2-5, with TRBD1 identical over 7 bases. The CDR3 totals 13 residues. Germline CDR1 reads SGHTA; CDR2 reads FQGNSA. The V and J ends lost 3 bases and 3 bases, in that order; junction bases with no gene match: 1. Here the CDR3 reads CASSFQGEETQYF. The CDR3 region has the DNA TGTGCCAGCAGCTTCCAGGGGGAAGAGACCCAGTACTTC.

This clonotype showed up just a few times. The V gene is TRBV6-8, the J gene TRBJ2-3; 12 bases map to TRBD2. The V gene's germline CDR1 is MNHGY and CDR2 SAAAGT. This CDR3 is built from 19 residues. V was pared by 6 bases and J by 6 bases, with 19 bases of the junction left unmatched. DNA of the CDR3: TGTGCCAGCAGCTCCGACTTGGTGCGACTAGCGGGGGAAGGTGATACGCAGTATTTT. It codes for CASSSDLVRLAGEGDTQYF.

The rearrangement links TRBV4-3 to TRBJ1-1; the match to TRBD1 covers 9 bases. The CDR3 covers 19 residues. CDR1 is LGHNA, CDR2 YSLEER, per germline. With V trimmed by 0 bases and J by 3 bases, 14 bases remained unmatched. The DNA of the CDR3 is TGCGCCAGCAGCCAAGATCCGCCCGGGACAGGGACCAAACACACTGAAGCTTTCTTT. The encoded protein is CASSQDPPGTGTKHTEAFF.

The V and J genes are TRBV6-1 and TRBJ1-2; 10 nucleotides match TRBD1. Germline V gene data show CDR1 as MNHNS and CDR2 as SASEGT. Trimming cost V 6 bases and J 3 bases; bases outside gene matches: 4. The CDR3 extends over 14 amino acids. CDR3: CASRQTGGDYGYTF. The CDR3 region has the DNA TGTGCCAGCAGACAGACAGGGGGCGACTATGGCTACACCTTC.

This chain joins TRBV11-2 and TRBJ2-2; D remains ambiguous. Trimming stripped 1 base from V and 3 bases from J, with 21 bases between. Germline V CDR1 and CDR2: SGHAT, FQNNGV. The CDR3 is 19 amino acids. In DNA form, the CDR3 reads TGTGCCAGCAGCTTAGCGCGTCCGACGCGGATAACTTACACCGGGGAGCTGTTTTTT. Translated: CASSLARPTRITYTGELFF.

The gene calls are TRBV20-1 and TRBJ1-3; TRBD1 aligns across 7 bases. Germline assignment: CDR1 DFQATT and CDR2 SNEGSKA (reference sequence). The V and J ends lost 6 bases and 0 bases, in that order; junction bases with no gene match: 8. The CDR3 is 15 amino acids. The CDR3 spells CSATDRRGSGNTIYF. The CDR3 DNA reads TGCAGTGCCACGGACAGGAGAGGCTCTGGAAACACCATATATTTT.

CDR3: CAISESGASGAPLDQQFF. CDR3 in DNA: TGTGCCATCAGTGAGTCGGGGGCTAGCGGGGCCCCGTTGGATCAGCAGTTCTTC. The chain joins TRBV10-3 to TRBJ2-1, with 9 bases that match TRBD2. V lost 0 bases and J lost 11; bases outside the gene matches: 17. This CDR3 region has 18 residues. Germline assignment: CDR1 ENHRY and CDR2 SYGVKD.

This rearrangement joins TRBV20-1 to TRBJ1-6; no clear D gene. Germline values: CDR1 DFQATT, CDR2 SNEGSKA (reference sequence). This CDR3 comprises 17 residues. Deletions cut 3 bases from V and 0 bases from J, with 15 bases between. As DNA, the CDR3 is TGCAGTGCTAGCAGTTTACAGACGAGCTCCTATAATTCACCCCTCCACTTT. It encodes CSASSLQTSSYNSPLHF.